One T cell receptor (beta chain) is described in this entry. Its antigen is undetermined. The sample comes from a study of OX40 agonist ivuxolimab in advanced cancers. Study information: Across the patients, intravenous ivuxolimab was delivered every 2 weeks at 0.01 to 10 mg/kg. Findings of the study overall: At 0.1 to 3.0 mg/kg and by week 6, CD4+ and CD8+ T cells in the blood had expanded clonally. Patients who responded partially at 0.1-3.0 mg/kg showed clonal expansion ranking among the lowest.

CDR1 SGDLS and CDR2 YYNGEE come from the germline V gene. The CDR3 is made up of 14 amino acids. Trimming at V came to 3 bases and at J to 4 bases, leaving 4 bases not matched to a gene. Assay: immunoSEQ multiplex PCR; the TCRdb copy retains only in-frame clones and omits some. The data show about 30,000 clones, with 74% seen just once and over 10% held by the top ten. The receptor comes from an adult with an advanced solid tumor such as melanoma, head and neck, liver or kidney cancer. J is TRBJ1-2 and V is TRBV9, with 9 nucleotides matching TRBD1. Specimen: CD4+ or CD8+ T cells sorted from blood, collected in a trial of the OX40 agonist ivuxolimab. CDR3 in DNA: TGTGCCAGCAGCGCGGGACAGGGAGGCTATGGCTACACCTTC. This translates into CASSAGQGGYGYTF.